This TCR beta chain was obtained from a study of shared clonotypes between healthy human individuals. Trimming pared 3 bases from V and 6 bases from J, leaving 24 bases between. Germline CDR1 is MNHEY and CDR2 is SMNVEV (reference sequence). This CDR3 spans 17 amino acids. Study-level results: Clonotype sharing levels among donors were expected to vary with sequencing depth. A limitation of the genetic and exposure-history diversity represented arose from few donors. Collection of samples was limited to blood; tissue repertoires likely differ.

With respect to this clone: What it binds is unknown.

Scientists sequenced DNA from unsorted PBMC on ten immunoSEQ deep assay plates. Method: immunoSEQ multiplex PCR; TCRdb's copy keeps in-frame clones and lacks some. The sample consists of 450,000 to 600,000 clones, 70% to 85% of them appearing once. This rearrangement joins TRBV27 to TRBJ2-7, with D possibly TRBD1 on 5 matching bases. The receptor's source is a woman aged 40 to 49 in good health. Some clones in this sample may be carry-over from other donors' samples. The specimen was PBMCs. CDR3 DNA sequence: TGTGCCAGCAGTTTCTCGTTTTCTCGGCGACCTAGGGGCGAGCAGTACTTC. Protein product: CASSFSFSRRPRGEQYF.